Each of the 20 T cell receptor beta chains below was sequenced from the same sample in a study of blood T cell repertoires in COVID-19. Measured with immunoSEQ multiplex PCR; TCRdb has only the in-frame clones, and not every one. Here the sample spans some 140,000 clones, approximately 80% being singletons. The sample comprised peripheral blood. The receptors stem from a woman in her fifties or sixties with acute or convalescent COVID-19.

V usage is TRBV5-1 and J usage is TRBJ2-1, with TRBD2 identical over 10 bases. Germline assignment: CDR1 SGHRS and CDR2 YFSETQ. Trimming cost V 4 bases and J 6 bases; bases outside gene matches: 7. CDR3 length: 15 amino acids. The CDR3 loop is CASSQRGGLGNEQFF. The DNA for the CDR3 is TGCGCCAGCAGCCAGCGGGGGGGCCTTGGCAATGAGCAGTTCTTC.

This clone appeared once. The rearrangement uses TRBV5-8 and TRBJ2-5; D possibly corresponds to TRBD1 (5 bases). Germline V CDR1 and CDR2: SGHTS, YDEGEE. Trimming left V 1 base short and J 6 bases short, with 10 bases between. There are 13 residues in the CDR3. In DNA, the CDR3 is TGTGCCAGCAGCTTGAGGGGCGAACAGACCCAGTACTTC. Its protein product is CASSLRGEQTQYF. Supplemented by reference TRBV5-8 and TRBJ2-5, the full variable domain reads EAGVTQSPTHLIKTRGQQATLRCSPISGHTSVYWYQQALGLGLQFLLWYDEGEERNRGNFPPRFSGRQFPNYSSELNVNALELEDSALYLCASSLRGEQTQYFGPGTRLLVL.

The genes are TRBV6-5 and TRBJ1-5; D remains ambiguous. This CDR3 contains 14 residues. From germline, CDR1 is MNHEY and CDR2 SVGAGI. Trimming pared 5 bases from V and 0 bases from J, leaving 8 bases between. The CDR3 DNA sequence: TGTGCCAGCAGTCCCCGAGATAGCAATCAGCCCCAGCATTTT. The encoded protein is CASSPRDSNQPQHF.

The chain has TRBV19 and TRBJ1-2; D possibly corresponds to TRBD1 (5 bases). The germline gives CDR1 LNHDA, CDR2 SQIVND (reference sequence). This CDR3 comprises 14 residues. The ends were cut back, 2 bases at V and 4 bases at J, with 11 bases in the middle. CDR3 sequence reads: CASSIQGLTYGYTF. The CDR3 DNA reads as TGTGCCAGTAGTATACAGGGCCTCACCTATGGCTACACCTTC.

The CDR3: CASRTSPTGELFF. The DNA for the CDR3 is TGTGCCAGCAGGACTAGTCCCACCGGGGAGCTGTTTTTT. V is TRBV2 and J is TRBJ2-2; possible D gene TRBD2, 6 bases. The CDR3 spans 13 residues. Germline CDR1 is SNHLY and CDR2 is FYNNEI. The germline V and J ends were trimmed by 6 bases and 4 bases, with 9 bases remaining between them.

This clone was picked up a small number of times. The chain links TRBV6-4 to TRBJ1-1, with 8 nucleotides matching TRBD1. Germline CDR1 MRHNA, CDR2 SNTAGT. The trim removed 4 bases at V and 1 base at J, leaving 17 bases unmatched. The length of the CDR3 is 19 residues. The CDR3 protein is CASSARTSGGAVWNTEAFF. Here the CDR3 DNA reads TGTGCCAGCAGTGCCAGAACCTCAGGGGGCGCGGTGTGGAACACTGAAGCTTTCTTT.

V gene TRBV28 combines with J gene TRBJ1-2, with 9 bases identical to TRBD1. The CDR3 is 14 amino acids. V lost 5 bases to trimming and J lost 4 bases; unmatched junction nucleotides: 5. CDR1 MDHEN and CDR2 SYDVKM come from the germline V gene. CDR3 region: CASSTGGEIYGYTF. As DNA, the CDR3 is TGTGCCAGCAGTACAGGGGGCGAGATCTATGGCTACACCTTC.

This chain uses TRBV19 with TRBJ1-1; 10 bases are shared with TRBD1. V dropped 4 bases and J dropped 6; count of bases not matched to a gene: 8. CDR3 length: 15 residues. The germline V gene encodes CDR1 LNHDA and CDR2 SQIVND (reference sequence). The CDR3: CASSTRQGAPPEAFF. CDR3 in DNA: TGTGCCAGTAGTACGAGACAGGGGGCGCCCCCTGAAGCTTTCTTT.

The V gene is TRBV4-1, the J gene TRBJ2-1, with 11 bases aligning to TRBD2. Germline V gene data show CDR1 as MGHRA and CDR2 as YSYEKL. The V segment lost 3 bases and the J segment 7 bases; nucleotides outside the gene matches: 5. The CDR3 runs to 15 residues. CDR3 region: CASSHGLAGVNEQFF. CDR3 coding DNA: TGCGCCAGCAGCCACGGACTAGCGGGTGTGAATGAGCAGTTCTTC.

The V and J genes are TRBV2 and TRBJ1-6, with D possibly being TRBD1 (5 bases). The V and J ends lost 6 bases and 10 bases respectively, with 13 bases between them. Germline CDR1 SNHLY, CDR2 FYNNEI. The CDR3 has 13 amino acids. This CDR3 is CASRAGVDSPLHF. The CDR3, as DNA: TGTGCCAGCAGGGCGGGGGTGGACTCACCCCTCCACTTT.

This chain links TRBV6-6 with TRBJ1-2; the match to TRBD1 covers 10 bases. The CDR3 length is 15 residues. Trimming removed 5 bases from V and 8 bases from J; junction bases left unmatched: 11. The germline gives CDR1 MNHNY, CDR2 SVGAGI (reference sequence). The CDR3 protein is CASSPVGGQGSGYTF. CDR3 nucleotides: TGTGCCAGCAGTCCTGTGGGGGGACAGGGGTCCGGCTACACCTTC.

This rearrangement joins TRBV29-1 to TRBJ1-2; D remains ambiguous. This CDR3 comprises 12 residues. Trimming removed 3 bases at V and 7 bases at J, with 12 bases between. CDR1 and CDR2 from the germline V gene are SQVTM and ANQGSEA. CDR3 coding DNA: TGCAGCGTTGACGTGGCGGATAGTGGCTACACCTTC. This codes for CSVDVADSGYTF. The whole variable domain, remainder taken from reference TRBV29-1 and TRBJ1-2, is SAVISQKPSRDICQRGTSLTIQCQVDSQVTMMFWYRQQPGQSLTLIATANQGSEATYESGFVIDKFPISRPNLTFSTLTVSNMSPEDSSIYLCSVDVADSGYTFGSGTRLTVV.

This chain links TRBV11-2 with TRBJ2-3; the D gene is possibly TRBD2 (6 bases). Germline V gene lookup returns CDR1 SGHAT and CDR2 FQNNGV. Trimming removed 3 bases from V and 3 bases from J, with 7 bases in between. This CDR3 region has 13 residues. For the CDR3, the DNA is TGTGCCAGCAGCTTGGGGGGTACAGATACGCAGTATTTT. This gives the protein CASSLGGTDTQYF.

The rearrangement uses TRBV5-8 and TRBJ2-4; 9 bases fit TRBD1. The germline gives CDR1 SGHTS, CDR2 YDEGEE. With V trimmed by 4 bases and J by 4 bases, 3 bases remained unmatched. CDR3 length: 14 residues. CDR3 loop: CASSTGTGKNIQYF. CDR3 nucleotides: TGTGCCAGCAGCACCGGGACAGGGAAAAACATTCAGTACTTC.

The genes are TRBV5-1 and TRBJ2-3, with unresolved D. Germline CDR1 and CDR2: SGHRS and YFSETQ. The V and J ends lost 4 bases and 2 bases respectively, with 8 bases between them. The CDR3 covers 13 residues. CDR3 amino acids: CASSIATTDTQYF. The CDR3 DNA reads as TGCGCCAGCAGCATAGCTACCACAGATACGCAGTATTTT. Full variable domain (rest looked up from reference TRBV5-1 and TRBJ2-3): KAGVTQTPRYLIKTRGQQVTLSCSPISGHRSVSWYQQTPGQGLQFLFEYFSETQRNKGNFPGRFSGRQFSNSRSEMNVSTLELGDSALYLCASSIATTDTQYFGPGTRLTVL.

The DNA of the CDR3 is TGTGCCAGCAGCTTAAAGGGACAGGGGGCCTCACCCCTCCACTTT. The encoded protein is CASSLKGQGASPLHF. The rearrangement joins TRBV7-9 to TRBJ1-6; TRBD1 agrees at 12 bases. Looked up from germline, CDR1 is SEHNR and CDR2 is FQNEAQ (reference sequence). The V segment lost 2 bases and the J segment 10 bases; nucleotides outside the gene matches: 3. The CDR3 is 15 residues long.

The chain combines TRBV28 with TRBJ1-6; D call uncertain. CDR1 is MDHEN, CDR2 SYDVKM, per germline. CDR3 length: 13 amino acids. Trimming took 5 bases from V and 8 from J, leaving 10 bases between them. For the CDR3, the DNA is TGTGCCAGCAGTCAAGCCTCCCATTCACCCCTCCACTTT. Its translation: CASSQASHSPLHF.

The genes are TRBV5-1 and TRBJ2-1; possible D gene TRBD1, 5 bases. V was clipped by 4 bases and J by 0 bases, with 11 bases between them. The CDR3 is made up of 15 amino acids. Per germline, CDR1 SGHRS and CDR2 YFSETQ. The CDR3 protein is CASSNQGSSYNEQFF. As DNA, the CDR3 is TGCGCCAGCAGCAACCAGGGTAGCTCCTACAATGAGCAGTTCTTC.

This chain uses TRBV4-2 with TRBJ1-6; TRBD1 aligns across 9 bases. V dropped 4 bases and J dropped 7; count of bases not matched to a gene: 2. This CDR3 is built from 14 residues. Germline V gene data show CDR1 as LGHNA and CDR2 as YNFKEQ. The CDR3 DNA sequence: TGTGCCAGCAGCCGAGACAGGGGGAATTCACCCCTCCACTTT. The encoded protein is CASSRDRGNSPLHF.

This clone has only one observation. The V gene is TRBV6-5, the J gene TRBJ1-1, with a tentative D call TRBD1 (6 bases). Germline V gene lookup returns CDR1 MNHEY and CDR2 SVGAGI. The CDR3 runs 14 residues. Trimming took off 10 bases at V and 3 bases at J, with 18 bases between the two ends. In DNA form, the CDR3 reads TGTGCCATCGATCCAAGAAACAGGGACACTGAAGCTTTCTTT. Translating it yields CAIDPRNRDTEAFF.